The present T cell receptor (beta chain) was sequenced within a study of CD8+CD57+ T cells in acquired aplastic anemia. Study background: Sorted CD4+ and CD8+ cells yielded roughly 3 ug of DNA on average.

The use of genomic DNA as template underpinned the TCR beta VDJ and CDR3 profiling. TCRdb fed the reads into MiXCR, producing one record per CDR3 protein. The table shows 150,000 to 200,000 distinct CDR3 sequences, with more than 45% occurring only once. CDR3 length: 11 residues. V was clipped by 4 bases and J by 8 bases, with 9 bases between them. The germline V gene encodes CDR1 DFQATT and CDR2 SNEGSKA (reference sequence). In regard to this clonotype: What it binds is not known.

Those patients picked for sequencing had displayed CD8+CD57+ cell expansion on flow cytometry. Acquired aplastic anemia of severe grade affected all patients. Points from the study as a whole: The CD8+ Simpson's diversity of patients and controls was not significantly different.

The clonotype was recovered from a human donor with aplastic anemia. The J gene is TRBJ2-1, the V gene TRBV20-1, with D possibly being TRBD1 (6 bases). Input material: sorted CD4+, CD8+, or CD8+CD57+ T cells (not recorded which) from PBMCs. CDR3 nucleotides: TGCAGTGCTACTCAGGGGTATGAGCAGTTCTTC. It specifies CSATQGYEQFF.